A single sample is the source of the 24 T cell receptor beta chains below, sequenced in a study of blood T cell repertoires in COVID-19. The repertoire was sequenced with immunoSEQ multiplex PCR; TCRdb's copy has only in-frame clones and lacks some. The sample yields about 24,000 clones, 86% seen once. Sequenced sample: peripheral blood. The source is a man between 50 and 59 years old with active COVID-19.

V gene TRBV3-1 (or the pseudogene TRBV3-2) combines with J gene TRBJ1-1, with D maybe TRBD1 (6 bases). The germline gives CDR1 LGHDT, CDR2 YNNKEL (reference sequence). The CDR3 contains 14 residues. V was pared by 4 bases and J by 1 base, with 10 bases between. CDR3 sequence reads: CASSPRDKNTEAFF. The CDR3 nucleotides read TGTGCCAGCAGCCCCCGGGACAAGAACACTGAAGCTTTCTTT.

V and J are TRBV27 and TRBJ2-6; 8 nucleotides line up with TRBD1. CDR3 length: 23 amino acids. V lost 0 bases, J lost 2 bases, and 21 bases stayed unmatched. CDR1 MNHEY and CDR2 SMNVEV come from the germline V gene (reference sequence). CDR3 sequence (DNA): TGTGCCAGCAGTTTATCCTACTTCGGGTTTGACAGGGGCTTTTTCGCTGGGGCCAACGTCCTGACTTTC. This gives the protein CASSLSYFGFDRGFFAGANVLTF.

The chain couples TRBV4-3 to TRBJ2-3; D is uncertain. Trimming left V 0 bases short and J 0 bases short, with 4 bases between. CDR1 is LGHNA, CDR2 YSLEER, per germline. The CDR3 consists of 14 residues. CDR3 coding DNA: TGCGCCAGCAGCCAAGATAGCAGCACAGATACGCAGTATTTT. It specifies CASSQDSSTDTQYF.

The V call is TRBV9, the J call TRBJ1-3; D gene unclear. This CDR3 is 15 amino acids long. Germline V gives CDR1 SGDLS, CDR2 YYNGEE. Trimming took 0 bases from V and 0 from J, leaving 7 bases between them. CDR3 in amino acids: CASSVGLFSGNTIYF. As DNA, the CDR3 is TGTGCCAGCAGCGTAGGACTCTTCTCTGGAAACACCATATATTTT.

The rearrangement joins TRBV21-1 to TRBJ1-5; the table's D call TRBD1 went unverified against the DNA. TRBV21-1 is an annotated pseudogene. The CDR3 sequence is 18 residues long. CDR3 bases: TGTGCCAGCAGCAAAGCGGGACAGGGGGCGGCTGGAAATCAGCCCCAGCATTTT. Translated: CASSKAGQGAAGNQPQHF.

V gene TRBV28 combines with J gene TRBJ1-2; 7 bases are shared with TRBD1. Germline V gene data show CDR1 as MDHEN and CDR2 as SYDVKM. V lost 2 bases to trimming and J lost 6 bases; unmatched junction nucleotides: 9. The CDR3 runs to 15 residues. CDR3 protein: CASSLEGAAGDGYTF. DNA for the CDR3: TGTGCCAGCAGTTTAGAGGGGGCGGCGGGTGATGGCTACACCTTC.

The CDR3 nucleotides are TGTGCCTGGGGACATCAGGGGGCCGGGGAGCTGTTTTTT. Translating gives CAWGHQGAGELFF. This chain uses TRBV30 with TRBJ2-2, with 7 bases that match TRBD1. Looked up from germline, CDR1 is GTSNPN and CDR2 is SVGIG (reference sequence). The ends lost 5 bases at V and 6 bases at J; junction bases unmatched: 6. This CDR3 spans 13 amino acids.

The J gene is TRBJ2-3, the V gene TRBV6-2 or TRBV6-3; D is possibly TRBD2 (5 bases). This CDR3 comprises 16 residues. V was shortened by 6 bases and J by 0 bases, with 16 bases between the two germline ends. Germline values: CDR1 MNHEY, CDR2 SVGEGT. CDR3 sequence reads: CASSRPLASSTDTQYF. In nucleotides, the CDR3 is TGTGCCAGCAGCCGCCCCTTAGCGTCAAGCACAGATACGCAGTATTTT.

This sequence joins TRBV18 and TRBJ1-2; D perhaps matches TRBD1 (5 bases). Germline V gene lookup returns CDR1 KGHSH and CDR2 LQKENI. Trimming stripped 3 bases from V and 7 bases from J, with 15 bases between. This CDR3 contains 14 residues. CDR3 in amino acids: CASSPREGAGGYTF. The CDR3 DNA sequence: TGTGCCAGCTCACCCCGAGAAGGGGCAGGTGGCTACACCTTC. The variable domain in full, with the rest retrieved from reference TRBV18 and TRBJ1-2, is NAGVMQNPRHLVRRRGQEARLRCSPMKGHSHVYWYRQLPEEGLKFMVYLQKENIIDESGMPKERFSAEFPKEGPSILRIQQVVRGDSAAYFCASSPREGAGGYTFGSGTRLTVV.

The chain carries TRBV28 and TRBJ2-1; 7 positions agree with TRBD2. Germline V gene sequence: CDR1 MDHEN, CDR2 SYDVKM. J gave up 3 bases and V 8 bases, and 10 bases lay outside the gene matches. This CDR3 contains 15 residues. CDR3 DNA: TGTGCCAGCCAGGGCGGCGGGAGCAACTACAATGAGCAGTTCTTC. It yields the protein CASQGGGSNYNEQFF.

In its sample, this clone was seen a few times. This chain joins TRBV5-1 and TRBJ2-5; TRBD2 matches at 8 bases. The CDR3 loop spans 17 amino acids. Germline V gives CDR1 SGHRS, CDR2 YFSETQ. Trimming cost V 10 bases and J 1 base; bases outside gene matches: 18. This chain's CDR3 is CAFHDPGGRDSQETQYF. CDR3 coding DNA: TGCGCCTTTCATGACCCGGGAGGGAGAGACTCCCAAGAGACCCAGTACTTC.

The gene calls are TRBV3-1 (or the pseudogene TRBV3-2) and TRBJ1-1, with D possibly matching TRBD1 (5 bases). V lost 6 bases and J lost 4, with 15 bases in between. The V gene's germline CDR1 is LGHDT and CDR2 YNNKEL (reference sequence). CDR3 length: 14 amino acids. The CDR3 nucleotides read TGTGCCAGCAGTTCAGGGTTCTTGGGCACTGAAGCTTTCTTT. Its protein is CASSSGFLGTEAFF.

The chain links TRBV2 to TRBJ1-5; no clear D. The germline V gene has CDR1 SNHLY and CDR2 FYNNEI. The length of the CDR3 is 14 residues. V dropped 3 bases and J dropped 2 bases, with 8 bases sitting between them. The CDR3 sequence: CASSERLRNQPQHF. For the CDR3, the DNA is TGTGCCAGCAGTGAGAGACTTCGCAATCAGCCCCAGCATTTT.

The V and J genes are TRBV6-4 and TRBJ2-3; the match to TRBD2 covers 10 bases. V gave up 4 bases and J gave up 4 bases; unmatched junction bases: 5. The CDR3 has 15 residues. Per the germline V gene, CDR1 is MRHNA and CDR2 is SNTAGT. Here the CDR3 DNA reads TGTGCCAGCAGTGCCAGCGGGGGGGCCTCAGATACGCAGTATTTT. Translated: CASSASGGASDTQYF.

This chain uses TRBV5-1 with TRBJ1-2, with 7 positions matching TRBD1. The CDR3 runs to 16 residues. V gave up 2 bases and J gave up 2 bases; unmatched junction bases: 9. CDR1 is SGHRS and CDR2 is YFSETQ in the germline V gene. CDR3 residues: CASSLSGTALNYGYTF. DNA for the CDR3: TGCGCCAGCAGCTTATCTGGGACAGCATTAAACTATGGCTACACCTTC.

The genes are TRBV6-1 and TRBJ2-5; 8 bases agree with TRBD1. CDR1 and CDR2 from the germline V gene are MNHNS and SASEGT. The CDR3 is 16 residues long. V shed 1 base and J 2 bases; nucleotides not matched to a gene: 6. Written as DNA, the CDR3 is TGTGCCAGCAGTGAAGAAGCGACAGGGGTTCAAGAGACCCAGTACTTC. This sequence encodes CASSEEATGVQETQYF.

This chain uses TRBV24-1 with TRBJ2-1, with 12 positions matching TRBD1. This CDR3 has 16 residues. Germline CDR1 and CDR2: KGHDR and SFDVKD. V dropped 4 bases and J dropped 7; count of bases not matched to a gene: 7. The CDR3 nucleotides are TGTGCCACCAGTGACCCCGGGACAGGGGGCCGGAATGAGCAGTTCTTC. This gives the protein CATSDPGTGGRNEQFF.

This rearrangement joins TRBV13 to TRBJ2-7; 11 nucleotides line up with TRBD2. The CDR3 length is 16 residues. Germline CDR1 and CDR2: PRHDT and FYEKMQ (reference sequence). Unmatched junction bases numbered 8, after V lost 5 bases and J lost 2 bases. This CDR3 reads CASSPGLAGYTYEQYF. In DNA form, the CDR3 reads TGTGCCAGCAGCCCCGGACTAGCGGGTTATACCTACGAGCAGTACTTC. Using reference TRBV13 and TRBJ2-7 for the parts outside the CDR3, the full variable domain is AAGVIQSPRHLIKEKRETATLKCYPIPRHDTVYWYQQGPGQDPQFLISFYEKMQSDKGSIPDRFSAQQFSDYHSELNMSSLELGDSALYFCASSPGLAGYTYEQYFGPGTRLTVT.

The chain carries TRBV11-3 and TRBJ2-2; a possible D gene is TRBD2 (6 bases). CDR3 length: 13 residues. Germline assignment: CDR1 SGHNT and CDR2 YENEEA. The germline V and J ends were trimmed by 7 bases and 7 bases, with 13 bases remaining between them. As DNA, the CDR3 is TGTGCCAGCACCGAACTAGCAGGCGGGGAGCTGTTTTTT. This gives the protein CASTELAGGELFF.

V and J are TRBV12-3 or TRBV12-4 and TRBJ1-1, with 7 positions matching TRBD1. The CDR3 is 13 amino acids. With V trimmed by 5 bases and J by 7 bases, 7 bases remained unmatched. CDR3 in DNA: TGTGCCAGCAGTCTAGGGACAGCATTTGAAGCTTTCTTT. It is translated as CASSLGTAFEAFF.

V and J are TRBV24-1 and TRBJ2-5, with a possible D match to TRBD2 (6 bases). Trimming stripped 3 bases from V and 5 bases from J, with 12 bases between. There are 14 residues in the CDR3. The V gene's germline CDR1 is KGHDR and CDR2 SFDVKD. Written as DNA, the CDR3 is TGTGCCACCAGTGATCCGACTAGTGGTGAGACCCAGTACTTC. Protein sequence: CATSDPTSGETQYF.

CDR3 in DNA: TGTGCCAGCAGCTTATCGGCAGGGAGGATCACTGAAGCTTTCTTT. Its protein product is CASSLSAGRITEAFF. The chain uses TRBV7-9 and TRBJ1-1, with D maybe TRBD1 (5 bases). In germline, CDR1 is SEHNR, CDR2 FQNEAQ (reference sequence). V was clipped by 2 bases and J by 4 bases, with 14 bases between them. The CDR3 is 15 amino acids.

The DNA of the CDR3 is TGTGCTAGCGCGGCCGGGAGGGCGGCCTACGAGCAGTACTTC. Its translation is CASAAGRAAYEQYF. The rearrangement links TRBV12-5 to TRBJ2-7, with 8 positions matching TRBD2. V dropped 9 bases and J dropped 2; count of bases not matched to a gene: 9. The CDR3 covers 14 residues. Per the germline V gene, CDR1 is LGHNT and CDR2 is FRNRAP.

The rearrangement joins TRBV5-5 to TRBJ2-1; D possibly corresponds to TRBD2 (5 bases). The germline V gene encodes CDR1 SGHKS and CDR2 YYEKEE (reference sequence). This CDR3 region has 13 residues. V was cut by 5 bases and J by 7 bases, with 13 bases left in between. In DNA form, the CDR3 reads TGTGCCAGCAGTGCCAGAGCGGCTAATGAGCAGTTCTTC. Its protein product is CASSARAANEQFF.